This T cell receptor beta chain was obtained from a study of blood T cells in healthy people across ages. About this clonotype: Its target is unknown.

Study-level findings and limits: Observed TCR beta diversity per million T cells went down as age went up. This fall followed a roughly linear course with age.

CDR3 length equals 14 residues. Germline loops: CDR1 MNHEY, CDR2 SVGAGI. The trim removed 9 bases at V and 4 bases at J, leaving 11 bases unmatched. A second about 7 to 12 cycle PCR used barcoded and J-beta primers. TCRdb re-derived calls from the 5' RACE reads in MiXCR, one entry per CDR3 protein. The top ten hold less than 0.75% of the sample, which has roughly 1,100,000 distinct CDR3 sequences, roughly a quarter seen once. Per-sample PBMC isolation yielded at least 7 million cells. These data are also associated with another study on T cells of mothers and their children. From that report: All extracted RNA went into cDNA synthesis, around 1.4 ug per 15 ul.

The sample taken for sequencing was blood. The receptor comes from a girl under 10 years old in good health. This sequence joins TRBV6-5 and TRBJ1-2; the match to TRBD1 covers 7 bases. The CDR3 DNA sequence: TGTGCCAGTGGCCCCGGTCAGGGGGGCTATGGCTACACCTTC. Residues: CASGPGQGGYGYTF.